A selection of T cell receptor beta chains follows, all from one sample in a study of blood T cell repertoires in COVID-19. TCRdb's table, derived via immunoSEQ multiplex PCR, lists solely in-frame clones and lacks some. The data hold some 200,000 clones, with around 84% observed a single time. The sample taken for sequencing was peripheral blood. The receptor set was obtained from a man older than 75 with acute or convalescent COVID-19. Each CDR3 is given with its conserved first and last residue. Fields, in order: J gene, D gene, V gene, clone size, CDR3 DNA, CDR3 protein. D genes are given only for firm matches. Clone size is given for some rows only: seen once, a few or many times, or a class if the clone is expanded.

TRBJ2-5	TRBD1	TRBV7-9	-	TGTGCCAGCAGCTTAGTTCAGGGGGCGAGGGAGACCCAGTACTTC	CASSLVQGARETQYF
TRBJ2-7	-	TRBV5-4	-	TGTGCCAGCAGCGGCGGGAAAGGCTACGAGCAGTACTTC	CASSGGKGYEQYF
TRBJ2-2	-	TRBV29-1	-	TGCAGCGTTGAGGCAGGGCTGAGAGACGGGGAGCTGTTTTTT	CSVEAGLRDGELFF
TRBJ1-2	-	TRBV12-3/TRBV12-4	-	TGTGCCAGCAGTTTAAGTACAGGCTATGGCTACACCTTC	CASSLSTGYGYTF
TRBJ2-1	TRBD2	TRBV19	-	TGTGCCAGTACAGGCGGGAGTTACAATGAGCAGTTCTTC	CASTGGSYNEQFF
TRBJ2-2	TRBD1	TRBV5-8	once	TGTGCCAGCAGCTTGGACAGGGGAGTATCCGGGGAGCTGTTTTTT	CASSLDRGVSGELFF
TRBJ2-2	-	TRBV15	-	TGTGCCACCAGCAGAGCCCAGACAGTGAACACCGGGGAGCTGTTTTTT	CATSRAQTVNTGELFF
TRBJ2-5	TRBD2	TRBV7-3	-	TGTGCCAGCAGTCAGAGCGGGAGGGGAGAGACCCAGTACTTC	CASSQSGRGETQYF
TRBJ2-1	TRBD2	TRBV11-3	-	TGTGCCAGCAGCTTGGGACTAGCGAATGAGCAGTTCTTC	CASSLGLANEQFF
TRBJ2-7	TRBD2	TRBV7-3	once	TGTGCCAGCAGCTCCGCCGCGGGGGGCCAGCAGTACTTC	CASSSAAGGQQYF
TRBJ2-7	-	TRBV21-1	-	TGTGCCAGCAGCCGTTCCCACGAGCAGTACTTC	CASSRSHEQYF
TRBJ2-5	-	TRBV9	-	TGTGCCAGCAGCCCGGATTTGCGGCAAGAGACCCAGTACTTC	CASSPDLRQETQYF
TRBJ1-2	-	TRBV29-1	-	TGCAGCGTTGGGGGCTTAGACTATGGCTACACCTTC	CSVGGLDYGYTF
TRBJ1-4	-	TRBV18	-	TGTGCCAGCTCGCCATATGCAACTAATGAAAAACTGTTTTTT	CASSPYATNEKLFF
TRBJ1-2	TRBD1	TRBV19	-	TGTGCCAGTACCACGACAGGGGCGAGGTATGGCTACACCTTC	CASTTTGARYGYTF
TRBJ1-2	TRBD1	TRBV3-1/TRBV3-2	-	TGTGCCAGCAGCCAAGTGTGGACAGGGACCTTCAGGGGCTACACCTTC	CASSQVWTGTFRGYTF
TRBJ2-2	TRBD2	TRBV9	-	TGTGCCAGCAACCCGGGAGGGGGTCACACCGGGGAGCTGTTTTTT	CASNPGGGHTGELFF
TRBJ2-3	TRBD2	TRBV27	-	TGTGCCAGCACCGCGTCTAGCGGGAGTAGGTCAGATACGCAGTATTTT	CASTASSGSRSDTQYF
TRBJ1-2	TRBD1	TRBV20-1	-	TGCAGTGCCGGCGGACAGGGTGGCTACACCTTC	CSAGGQGGYTF
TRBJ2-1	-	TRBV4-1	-	TGCGCCAGCAGCCCGACGGCGGGGTCCTACAATGAGCAGTTCTTC	CASSPTAGSYNEQFF
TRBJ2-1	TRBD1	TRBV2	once	TGTGCCAGCAGTGCTTTTTGGACAGGGGACCGTGGTGAGCAGTTCTTC	CASSAFWTGDRGEQFF
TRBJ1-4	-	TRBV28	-	TGTGCCAGCAGTTTAAGGGGTGCAACTAATGAAAAACTGTTTTTT	CASSLRGATNEKLFF
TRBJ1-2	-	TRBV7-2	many	TGTGCCAGCAGCTTAGTCGCAGGAAAGGCGGGTGGCTACACCTTC	CASSLVAGKAGGYTF
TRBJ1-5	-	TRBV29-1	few	TGCAGCGTCCCACTCCAGGGATCGAGCAATCAGCCCCAGCATTTT	CSVPLQGSSNQPQHF
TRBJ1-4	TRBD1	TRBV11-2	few	TGTGCCAGCAGCCGACGGGACAGGGGACTAACTAATGAAAAACTGTTTTTT	CASSRRDRGLTNEKLFF
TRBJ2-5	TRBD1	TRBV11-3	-	TGTGCCAGCAGCTCGTACTCCCGGGACAGAGAAGAGACCCAGTACTTC	CASSSYSRDREETQYF
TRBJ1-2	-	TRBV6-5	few	TGTGCCAGCAGTTACGATGGGGAAAGGGGCTATGGCTACACCTTC	CASSYDGERGYGYTF
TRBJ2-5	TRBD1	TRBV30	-	TGTGCCTGGGCTACAGGGGCGCAAGAGACCCAGTACTTC	CAWATGAQETQYF
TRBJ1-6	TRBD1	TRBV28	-	TGTGCCAGCAGCCGACAGGGCCGGTATTCACCCCTCCACTTT	CASSRQGRYSPLHF
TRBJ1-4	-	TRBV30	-	TGTGCCTGGAGTGTAGGGCAGGGGAATGAAAAACTGTTTTTT	CAWSVGQGNEKLFF
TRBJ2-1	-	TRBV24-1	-	TGTGCCACCAGTGAAGAGCTAGCTCTGGAGCAGTTCTTC	CATSEELALEQFF
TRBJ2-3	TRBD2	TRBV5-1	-	TGCGCCAGCAGCTTCGGTAGCGGGAGGGCCGTCACAGATACGCAGTATTTT	CASSFGSGRAVTDTQYF
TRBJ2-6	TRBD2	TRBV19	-	TGTGCCAGTAGTATGGGGTCGATAACTAGCGGGAATAGAGGGGCTGGGGCCAACGTCCTGACTTTC	CASSMGSITSGNRGAGANVLTF
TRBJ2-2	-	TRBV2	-	TGTGCCAGCAGGACACTAGTGAACACCGGGGAGCTGTTTTTT	CASRTLVNTGELFF
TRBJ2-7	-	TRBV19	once	TGTGCCAGTAGTATAGAGGGCGGGCCCTACGAGCAGTACTTC	CASSIEGGPYEQYF
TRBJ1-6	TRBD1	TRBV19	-	TGTGCCAGTAGGCAGGGACAGGGAACGGTTTCACCCCTCCACTTT	CASRQGQGTVSPLHF
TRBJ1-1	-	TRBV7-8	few	TGTGCCAGCAGCCCCCTAGATCCGGTTCCTGAAGCTTTCTTT	CASSPLDPVPEAFF
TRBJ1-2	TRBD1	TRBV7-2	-	TGTGCCAGCAGCTTAGTAGGGACAGGGACAAATGGGCGCTACACCTTC	CASSLVGTGTNGRYTF
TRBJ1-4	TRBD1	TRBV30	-	TGTGCCTGGAGCCCGGGACAGGGGCGTGAAAAACTGTTTTTT	CAWSPGQGREKLFF
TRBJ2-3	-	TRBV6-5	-	TGTGCCAGCAGTCTACCCGCAATCACAGATACGCAGTATTTT	CASSLPAITDTQYF
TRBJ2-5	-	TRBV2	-	TGTGCCAGCAGTGAGTCCCGGGGAACCCAAGAGACCCAGTACTTC	CASSESRGTQETQYF
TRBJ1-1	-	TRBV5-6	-	TGTGCCAGCGAAGAGCGGGGGAGGACTTTCACTGAAGCTTTCTTT	CASEERGRTFTEAFF
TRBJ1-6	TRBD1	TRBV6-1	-	TGTGCCAGCAGTGAAGCCGGGACAGATGATTCACCCCTCCACTTT	CASSEAGTDDSPLHF
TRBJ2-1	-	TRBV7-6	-	TGTGCCAGCAGCTTAGTAATAGTCGGACAGCCGACACCAGCTACTGAGCAGTTCTTC	CASSLVIVGQPTPATEQFF
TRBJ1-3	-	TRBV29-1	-	TGCAGCGCCGGGACAGGAAACACCATATATTTT	CSAGTGNTIYF
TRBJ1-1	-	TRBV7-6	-	TGTGCCAGCAGCTTAGTTAGTACGGGTAGAACTGAAGCTTTCTTT	CASSLVSTGRTEAFF
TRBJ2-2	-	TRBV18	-	TGTGCCAGCTCACCAAACACCTTACCCACCGGGGAGCTGTTTTTT	CASSPNTLPTGELFF
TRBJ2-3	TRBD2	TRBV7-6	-	TGTGCCAGCAGCCTACGACTAGCGGGGAGCACAGATACGCAGTATTTT	CASSLRLAGSTDTQYF
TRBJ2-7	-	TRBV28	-	TGTGCCAGCAGTTTACTCCTTTACGAGCAGTACTTC	CASSLLLYEQYF
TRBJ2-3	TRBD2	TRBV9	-	TGTGCCAGCAGCTCCGGGACTAGCGGTTCAGATACGCAGTATTTT	CASSSGTSGSDTQYF
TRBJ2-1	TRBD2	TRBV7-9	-	TGTGCCAGCTCCCCAGCGGGGGCCTCCTACAATGAGCAGTTCTTC	CASSPAGASYNEQFF
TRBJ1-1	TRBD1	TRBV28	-	TGTGCCAGCAGTTTATTCGCTGCAGGGGGCGCGAGCTCTGAAGCTTTCTTT	CASSLFAAGGASSEAFF
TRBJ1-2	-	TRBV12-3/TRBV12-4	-	TGTGCCAGCAGCCAGGGACTCGGCTACACCTTC	CASSQGLGYTF
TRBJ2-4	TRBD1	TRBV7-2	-	TGTGCCAGCAGCTACCCACAGGGGGATCTAGCCAAAAACATTCAGTACTTC	CASSYPQGDLAKNIQYF
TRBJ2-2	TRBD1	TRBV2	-	TGTGCCAGCAGTGTCGGGGTTCCGGCACAGGGGGCATACACCGGGGAGCTGTTTTTT	CASSVGVPAQGAYTGELFF
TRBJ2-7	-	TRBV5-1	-	TGCGCCAGCAGCTTGTCAGCAGTGACAGGTTCCTACGAGCAGTACTTC	CASSLSAVTGSYEQYF
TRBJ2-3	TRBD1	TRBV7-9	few	TGTGCCAGCAGCTTAGGGGGCCCCACGACAGGGGATACGCAGTATTTT	CASSLGGPTTGDTQYF
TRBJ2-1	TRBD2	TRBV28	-	TGTGCCAGCGACAGTACGGGACTAGCGGACCGGCGGCAGTTCTTC	CASDSTGLADRRQFF
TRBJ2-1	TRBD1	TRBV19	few	TGTGCCACCAGCCGGGACAGAGCCTACAATGAGCAGTTCTTC	CATSRDRAYNEQFF
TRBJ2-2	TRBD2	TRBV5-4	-	TGTGCCAGCAGCTTTCAGCGGGGGGACACCGGGGAGCTGTTTTTT	CASSFQRGDTGELFF